This section outlines one T cell receptor (beta chain) sequence together with its context. Which antigen it targets is not known. Per-base qualities were not stored, and no clone one base away is much larger. The method was the immunoSEQ multiplex PCR assay. For the multiplex PCR, a mixture combining 60 forward primers for TCR Vbeta segments and 13 reverse primers for TCR Jbeta segments was used. Amplification of the CDR3 region of rearranged TCR beta genes was performed with a multiplex PCR assay on genomic DNA. Amplified TCR beta libraries were sequenced as 87-base-pair reads on the Illumina HiSeq System. Regarding the original processing steps: Across the 670 or so repertoires, a later analysis counted roughly 84 million unique TCR beta chains, 8.5 million to 12 million of which were shared by at least two donors. Raw reads were error-corrected and collapsed into unique sequences with a nearest-neighbor algorithm that merged closely related sequences to remove PCR and sequencing errors. Alignment of CDR3 sequences to IMGT reference sequences was used to assign V, D and J gene segments. For a sequence to be retained, at least a six-nucleotide match to both a V gene segment and a J gene segment was required. Rearrangements were called productive when the CDR3 lacked stop codons and stayed in frame with V and J; all others were non-productive. Following IMGT convention, CDR3 was defined as the stretch from the second conserved V-encoded cysteine up to the conserved J-encoded phenylalanine. The earlier analysis of some 580 of the donors excluded any sequence lacking an unambiguous match to a single V gene segment. In an earlier analysis of a few hundred of the donors, a V segment was called functional when productive rearrangements were above 56.7%, and segregating when the standard deviation between donors exceeded 5%. A statistical classification framework was built for diagnosing cytomegalovirus status from the catalog of TCR beta chain sequences. V and J gene assignment, in a later analysis, came from comparing TCR nucleotide sequences with IMGT/GENE-DB human TR gene sequences. A later analysis assigned CDR3 sequences and most-parsimonious VDJ recombination scenarios with the TCRdist pipeline. In a later analysis, each TCR beta chain was defined by its CDR3 amino acid sequence together with its V-gene family, and reads without a unique V-gene family were excluded. A later analysis removed 592 highly shared, low-generation-probability nucleotide sequences to deal with suspected cross-contamination and a sequencing artifact. For each public chain, a later analysis derived a clonal expansion index from normalized ranks of inferred template counts within each repertoire. In a later analysis, generation probabilities were computed with a VDJ recombination model fitted to out-of-frame rearrangements, and the resulting probabilities were checked against IGoR. In a later analysis, TCR-TCR, TCR-HLA and TCR-CMV co-occurrence was scored with hypergeometric tests, and a repertoire-size bias correction was applied to TCR pairs. In a later analysis, false discovery rates were estimated by permuting HLA or CMV assignments 20 times. In a later analysis, co-occurring TCRs were grouped using DBSCAN, and TCRdist sequence similarity was added for clustering within HLA-allele-positive subsets. Repertoires with fewer than 30,000 or more than 120,000 public chains, plus five repertoires with anomalous nucleotide sharing, were excluded from co-occurrence clustering. TCRdb re-hosts the immuneACCESS table, in-frame sequences only. Its copies lack some clones; in the studies checked, an unresolved V gene accounts for under half of them, and the cause for the rest is not known. D and trimming were read from the DNA, whereas the V and J calls and clone size are those reported in that table. Counted in this sample were 170,000 or so clones; around 80% of them appeared once. 3.1% of the sample is held by the ten biggest clonotypes.

The cohort was made up of around 720 healthy bone marrow donors. At the time of sampling, all cohort members were nominally healthy, though unrecorded immune exposures were likely present. The donor tested CMV seropositive and was one of the 289 seropositive cohort members. A peripheral blood sample was collected from each donor, and TCR beta sequencing was performed on peripheral blood mononuclear cells. The Qiagen DNeasy Blood Extraction Kit was used to extract genomic DNA from the blood cell samples. The data originate from a study of cytomegalovirus exposure and HLA in healthy donors (dated by TCRdb to 2015 to 2018). In terms of the full investigation: According to an earlier analysis of around 600 of the donors, about 180 million T cells yielded roughly 100 million unique TCR beta sequences and around 280 Gb of sequence data. An early release that covered roughly 600 HLA-typed donors contained approximately 300 gigabases of sequencing data and about 84 million unique TCR sequences. Among the roughly 380 genotyped donors, approximately 81% belonged to the genetic ancestry cluster associated with self-reported Caucasian donors. The study was designed to test whether signatures of past pathogen exposure could be identified by cataloging public T cell receptors. The study profiled the T cell repertoires of 500 to 800 subjects by immunosequencing and related them to cytomegalovirus serostatus. A separate validation cohort of over 95 different subjects was used in addition to the roughly 670-subject first cohort. To predict cytomegalovirus infection status, the study combined high-throughput TCR immunosequencing, statistical association of individual TCRs with disease status, and machine learning. In a later analysis, previously published TCR beta repertoires from 670 or so donors were re-analyzed and high-resolution HLA genotyping was added so that TCR occurrence patterns could be studied. Rather than drawing on any new phenotypic data, the later analysis identified candidate immune exposures from TCR beta sequences and the way those sequences occurred across donors. An earlier analysis of some 600 of the donors applied high-throughput TCR beta sequencing to assess whether each TCR beta V gene segment acted as functional or pseudogenic. Alongside the repertoire data, information on donor age, sex, ethnicity and CMV serostatus was compiled. Genome-wide SNP genotypes for about 55% of the roughly 670 donors were used in a later genetic analysis, which treated that subset as a discovery cohort. All discovery cohort repertoires had been generated using a single sequencing platform. Class I and class II HLA loci were covered by the typing at four-digit resolution. The number of typed donors differed by locus: about 629-640 for A, B, C, DRB1 and DQB1; some 540 for DQA1; over 600 for DPA1; and roughly 450 for DPB1. Several DR-DQ haplotypes were treated as single units for association and clustering because of strong linkage in the cohort. On average, 235,054 unique TCR beta nucleotide sequences were sequenced per donor among a few hundred genotyped donors of the cohort, with 15% to 20% of those sequences being non-productive.

The investigation overall reported the following: The cohort was sequenced for TCR beta chains only, and without alpha or paired-chain data the features that could be detected were limited. Some IMGT-functional V segments, including TRBV6-2 and TRBV6-3, could not be distinguished by the 87-base-pair reads and were therefore excluded. In a later genetic analysis, a missense DCLRE1C variant was associated with V-gene and J-gene trimming of TCR beta chains, and the association was replicated in an independent cohort. Across donors, most TCR sequences were observed very rarely, whereas some public TCRs were present in many individuals. When HLA alleles, especially DR and DQ, strongly co-occurred, TCR associations were difficult to assign to individual alleles. For the cohort, immune exposure information was limited to CMV serostatus. A group of highly shared sequence variants was considered likely to be a technical artifact of the sequencing pipeline. Because HLA typing was unavailable for some donors at each locus, only the typed subset was used in association tests. Most CMV-associated TCR beta chains appeared to be HLA-restricted in a later analysis, and the HLA associations seemed to be driven largely by CMV exposure. Correlated functional status among segregating V segments might be attributable to linkage disequilibrium, but an unknown experimental factor could not be ruled out. Specific HLA alleles were associated with some 15,000 TCR beta sequences at a false discovery rate of 0.05 in a later analysis. The study gave a list of roughly 150 TCR beta chains associated with cytomegalovirus. Presence/absence analyses assumed roughly uniform sequencing depth across donors, an assumption that may not hold. The classifier was reported to diagnose cytomegalovirus status with high specificity and sensitivity in both the original and validation cohorts. According to a later analysis, TCR association rates differed among HLA loci, with DRB1 alleles showing the most associated TCRs and HLA-C alleles showing the fewest. Compared with equally common non-associated chains, HLA-associated TCR beta chains in a later analysis were more clonally expanded and had lower generation probabilities. Because counts were too low, some 16 rarely observed V segments, including chromosome 9 orphons, were excluded from the earlier analysis of about 500 of the donors. In vitro tests confirmed that a few of the cytomegalovirus-associated TCR beta chains recognize cytomegalovirus antigens. An earlier analysis of approximately 530 of the donors showed that most TCR beta V segments appeared in productive rearrangements either about 87% or about 30% of the time, which broadly matched IMGT annotations. In a later analysis, several top co-occurrence clusters were reported to appear linked to parvovirus B19, influenza, CMV and Epstein-Barr virus. According to a later genetic analysis, donors in an Asian-associated ancestry cluster had fewer N-insertions in productive TCRs than the roughly 660-donor mean. A further reported finding was that TCR beta sequences accurately predicted the HLA-A and HLA-B alleles for most subjects in the first cohort. According to the authors, the approach could potentially be generalized to other disease states and immunological phenotypes.

A distance of 19 bases separates the germline ends of V and J, which lose 2 bases and 3 bases respectively. Including the terminal cysteine and phenylalanine, the CDR3 comprises 17 residues. The entry retains the CDR3 DNA only, 51 bases that are in frame from base 1. Taken from the germline V gene, the CDR1 and CDR2 loops are SGHNT and YENEEA. The material sequenced was PBMCs. The sequence joins TRBV11-3 to TRBJ2-5; the D segment cannot be called with confidence. The sequence came from a woman aged 50 to 60 in good health and CMV-seropositive. The sequenced DNA: TGTGCCAGCAGCTTAACTTTGGGTTCGGGTTCAGAAGAGACCCAGTACTTC. This sequence encodes CASSLTLGSGSEETQYF. Full variable domain (CDR3 extended with the reference TRBV11-3 and TRBJ2-5 proteins): EAGVVQSPRYKIIEKKQPVAFWCNPISGHNTLYWYLQNLGQGPELLIRYENEEAVDDSQLPKDRFSAERLKGVDSTLKIQPAELGDSAVYLCASSLTLGSGSEETQYFGPGTRLLVL.